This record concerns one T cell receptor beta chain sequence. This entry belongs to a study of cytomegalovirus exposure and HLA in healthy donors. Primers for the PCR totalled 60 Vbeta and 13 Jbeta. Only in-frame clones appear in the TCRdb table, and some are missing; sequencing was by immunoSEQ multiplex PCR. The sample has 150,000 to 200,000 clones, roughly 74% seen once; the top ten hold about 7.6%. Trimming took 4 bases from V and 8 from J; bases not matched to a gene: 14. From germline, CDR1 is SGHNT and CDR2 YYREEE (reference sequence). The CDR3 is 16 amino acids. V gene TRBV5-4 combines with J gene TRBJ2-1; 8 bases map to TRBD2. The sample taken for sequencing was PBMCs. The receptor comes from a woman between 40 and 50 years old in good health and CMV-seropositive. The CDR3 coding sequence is TGTGCCAGCAGCGGAAGCCCCGGGACTAGGACCCATGAGCAGTTCTTC. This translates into CASSGSPGTRTHEQFF.